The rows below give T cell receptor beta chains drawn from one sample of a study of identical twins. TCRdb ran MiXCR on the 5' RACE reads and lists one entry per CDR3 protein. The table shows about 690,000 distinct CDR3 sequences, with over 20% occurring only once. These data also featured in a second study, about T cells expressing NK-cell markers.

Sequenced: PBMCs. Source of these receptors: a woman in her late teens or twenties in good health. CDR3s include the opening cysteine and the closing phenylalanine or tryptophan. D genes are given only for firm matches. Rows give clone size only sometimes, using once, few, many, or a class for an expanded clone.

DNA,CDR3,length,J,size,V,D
TGCAGTGCTCAAAGGGGAATTAATGAAAAACTGTTTTTT,CSAQRGINEKLFF,13,TRBJ1-4,-,TRBV20-1,-
TGCGCCAGCAGTGACCCCAGCGGGGGCCGCACCGGGGAGCTGTTTTTT,CASSDPSGGRTGELFF,16,TRBJ2-2,-,TRBV10-1,TRBD2
TGTGCCTCCCGGGGCGGGGGGGCCGACGAGCAGTACTTC,CASRGGGADEQYF,13,TRBJ2-7,-,TRBV10-3,TRBD2
TGTGCCAGCAGCTTGGTAGGTGGGGGACTCTACAATGAGCAGTTCTTC,CASSLVGGGLYNEQFF,16,TRBJ2-1,-,TRBV5-6,-
TGTGCCAGCAGCTTATTACGCCAGCGGGACAATGAGCAGTTCTTC,CASSLLRQRDNEQFF,15,TRBJ2-1,few,TRBV11-2,-
TGCAGTGTCCTTAGACGGGACAGCTCCTACGAGCAGTACTTC,CSVLRRDSSYEQYF,14,TRBJ2-7,-,TRBV20-1,TRBD1
TGCAGTGCTAGCCGGGGATTGCAGGGCAATTTAAGGACCGGGGAGCTGTTTTTT,CSASRGLQGNLRTGELFF,18,TRBJ2-2,few,TRBV20-1,-
TGTGCCAGCAGCTCGATAGTCGAGCAGTACTTC,CASSSIVEQYF,11,TRBJ2-7,-,TRBV7-9,-
TGCGCCAGCAGCTTGGCGGCTTTCACAGATACGCAGTATTTT,CASSLAAFTDTQYF,14,TRBJ2-3,-,TRBV5-1,-
TGTGCCAGTACTTTGACAGGGTTCAATCAGCCCCAGCATTTT,CASTLTGFNQPQHF,14,TRBJ1-5,-,TRBV19,TRBD1
TGTGCCAGCAGTGTTCAGGGGATGGCTGGCTATGGCTACACCTTC,CASSVQGMAGYGYTF,15,TRBJ1-2,-,TRBV12-3/TRBV12-4,-
TGCGCCAGCAGCACGAGACAGGGTGGCTCCTACGAGCAGTACTTC,CASSTRQGGSYEQYF,15,TRBJ2-7,-,TRBV5-1,TRBD1
TGCAGTGCTAGGACCCCGGGCGGGAGCCCAGATACGCAGTATTTT,CSARTPGGSPDTQYF,15,TRBJ2-3,few,TRBV20-1,TRBD2
TGCGCCAGCAGCCAAGGGCCAGTCTCCCCGGGGCGCATATTGAATGAGCAGTTCTTC,CASSQGPVSPGRILNEQFF,19,TRBJ2-1,many,TRBV4-1,-
TGTGCCAGCAGTCCAGCGGGCGGGAATGAGCAGTTCTTC,CASSPAGGNEQFF,13,TRBJ2-1,few,TRBV25-1,-